This T cell receptor beta chain was identified in a study of CD8 T cells in ankylosing spondylitis. General study points: Some motif variants were previously reported in reactive arthritis synovial fluid and blood.

TCRdb reanalysed the 5' RACE reads using MiXCR and keeps one entry per CDR3 protein. Among around 35,000 distinct CDR3 sequences listed, approximately 10% were seen once. Trimming took off 4 bases at V and 9 bases at J, with 26 bases between the two ends. CDR1 is SGHKS, CDR2 YYEKEE, per germline (reference sequence). There are 16 residues in the CDR3. In this sample, this clonotype turned up a few times. As yet, its antigen is unknown. The sequence derives from a male donor with ankylosing spondylitis. The gene calls are TRBV5-5 and TRBJ2-7, with D perhaps matching TRBD2 (6 bases). The sequencing input was synovial fluid, either unsorted or a sorted T cell fraction (not recorded which). CDR3 protein: CASSPNAGRRTTMQYF. In nucleotides, the CDR3 is TGTGCCAGCAGCCCTAACGCGGGCCGACGGACTACGATGCAGTACTTC.